Listed here is a single TCR beta chain. The CDR3 runs to 13 residues. V was cut by 5 bases and J by 4 bases, with 12 bases left in between. The data were taken from a study of Ad26.COV2.S vaccination and SARS-CoV-2 variants. Treatment described: about 20 received Ad26.COV2.S at low or high dose, single or two shots; five or six received placebo; per-sample allocation not given. Sampling occurred on day 63 after the first vaccine or placebo injection. In Boston, the donor was an adult between 18-55 years of age. Generated by immunoSEQ multiplex PCR, the TCRdb table keeps only in-frame clones and is missing some. The sample carries roughly 390,000 clones, about nine tenths recorded once.

This TCR was sampled from a person aged 18-65 years who received the Ad26.COV2.S COVID-19 vaccine or a placebo. The source material was peripheral blood, sampled in a trial of Ad26.COV2.S vaccine versus placebo. This chain connects TRBV12-3 or TRBV12-4 to TRBJ2-7, with a possible D match to TRBD2 (6 bases). As DNA, the CDR3 is TGTGCCAGCAGTCCGGGACTTCGATACGAGCAGTACTTC. Its translation: CASSPGLRYEQYF.